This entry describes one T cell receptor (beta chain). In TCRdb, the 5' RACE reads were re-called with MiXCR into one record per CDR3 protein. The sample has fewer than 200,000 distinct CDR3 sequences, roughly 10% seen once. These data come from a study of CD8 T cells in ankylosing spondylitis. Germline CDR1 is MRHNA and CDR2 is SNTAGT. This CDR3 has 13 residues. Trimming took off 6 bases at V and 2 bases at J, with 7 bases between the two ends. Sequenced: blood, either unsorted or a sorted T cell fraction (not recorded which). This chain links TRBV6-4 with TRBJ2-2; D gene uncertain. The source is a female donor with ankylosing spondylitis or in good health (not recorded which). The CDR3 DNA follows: TGTGCCAGCAGAGGAAGAAACACCGGGGAGCTGTTTTTT. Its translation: CASRGRNTGELFF.